The T cell receptor beta chain under discussion was sequenced for a study of graft-versus-host responses after intestinal transplantation. CDR1 SGHVS and CDR2 FQNEAQ come from the germline V gene. Trimming shortened V by 5 bases and J by 4 bases, and 15 bases separated the two germline ends. The CDR3 totals 15 residues. Using immunoSEQ multiplex PCR, the repertoire was profiled, and TCRdb retains in-frame clones only, with some absent. Of approximately 58,000 clones in the sample, 90% to 95% were seen once. Here the sequenced sample was PBMCs, taken 118 to 130 days after intestinal transplantation. This sequence originates from a human patient who received an intestinal transplant, so some T cells may come from the graft donor. The chain links TRBV7-8 to TRBJ1-5, with D uncertain. CDR3 sequence reads: CASSLGSALNQPQHF. Written as DNA, the CDR3 is TGTGCCAGCAGCCTCGGGAGCGCGTTGAATCAGCCCCAGCATTTT.